This T cell receptor (beta chain) comes out of a study of early T cells in non-severe SARS-CoV-2 infection. Study-level results: Private and CD4 specificities were missed by VDJdb matching, skewed to anti-spike CD8.

The V and J ends lost 0 bases and 7 bases respectively, with 13 bases between them. The CDR3 runs to 14 residues. CDR1 is MGHRA, CDR2 YSYEKL, per germline. About this clonotype itself: Its target is not known.

Separate cDNA molecules each had unique molecular identifiers attached to them. TCRdb independently ran MiXCR on the 5' RACE reads; one entry per CDR3 protein. The sample lists 70,000 to 85,000 distinct CDR3 sequences, less than 15% occurring once. The clonotype originates from an adult who was a healthcare worker with PCR-confirmed SARS-CoV-2 infection or an uninfected control (not recorded which). The genes are TRBV4-1 and TRBJ2-7, with D possibly matching TRBD1 (7 bases). The material sequenced was whole blood. The CDR3 DNA reads TGCGCCAGCAGCCAAGATCCGGCAGGGGGGGAGCAGTACTTC. This translates into CASSQDPAGGEQYF.